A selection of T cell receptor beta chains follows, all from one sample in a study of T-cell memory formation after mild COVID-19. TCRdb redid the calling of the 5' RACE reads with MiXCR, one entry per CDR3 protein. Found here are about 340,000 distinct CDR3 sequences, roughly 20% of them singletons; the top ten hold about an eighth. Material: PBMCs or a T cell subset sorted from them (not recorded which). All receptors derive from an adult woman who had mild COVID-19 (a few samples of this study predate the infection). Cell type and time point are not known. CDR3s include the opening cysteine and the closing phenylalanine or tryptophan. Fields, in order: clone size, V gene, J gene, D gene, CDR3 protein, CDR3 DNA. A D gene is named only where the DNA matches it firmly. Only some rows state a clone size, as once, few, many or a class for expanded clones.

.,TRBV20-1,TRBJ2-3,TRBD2,CSARGGDYLDTQYF,TGCAGTGCCCGCGGGGGGGATTACCTAGATACGCAGTATTTT
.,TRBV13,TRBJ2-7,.,CASSPGRQSSYEQYF,TGTGCCAGCAGCCCGGGACGGCAGAGCTCCTACGAGCAGTACTTC
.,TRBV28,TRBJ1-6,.,CASSLGQTPIPLHF,TGTGCCAGCAGTTTAGGACAGACACCTATCCCCCTCCACTTT
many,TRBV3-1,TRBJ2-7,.,CASSQLSYEQYF,TGTGCCAGCAGCCAGTTGTCCTACGAGCAGTACTTC
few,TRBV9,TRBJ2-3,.,CASSVGRTLSTDTQYF,TGTGCCAGCAGCGTAGGTCGCACCCTAAGCACAGATACGCAGTATTTT
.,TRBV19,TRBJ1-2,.,CASSRGRVYGYTF,TGTGCCAGTAGCAGGGGACGGGTTTATGGCTACACCTTC
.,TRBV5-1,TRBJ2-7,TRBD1,CASSSSPATGSYEQYF,TGCGCCAGCAGCTCGAGCCCCGCGACAGGGTCCTACGAGCAGTACTTC
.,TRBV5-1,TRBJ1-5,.,CASSLDNSNQPQHF,TGCGCCAGCAGCTTGGACAATAGCAATCAGCCCCAGCATTTT
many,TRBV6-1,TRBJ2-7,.,CASTPQARGEQYF,TGTGCCAGCACCCCACAGGCGAGGGGCGAGCAGTACTTC
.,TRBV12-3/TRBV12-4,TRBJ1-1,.,CASNSGILGTEAFF,TGTGCCAGCAACTCGGGGATCCTGGGGACTGAAGCTTTCTTT
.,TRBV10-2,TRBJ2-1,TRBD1,CASRKDRGINEQFF,TGCGCCAGCAGAAAGGACAGGGGAATCAATGAGCAGTTCTTC
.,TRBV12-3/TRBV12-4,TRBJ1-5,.,CASSFGEGLGRSNQPQHF,TGTGCCAGCAGTTTCGGGGAGGGGCTGGGTAGAAGCAATCAGCCCCAGCATTTT
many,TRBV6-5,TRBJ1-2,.,CASSPSADYGYTF,TGTGCCAGCAGCCCCTCTGCAGACTATGGCTACACCTTC
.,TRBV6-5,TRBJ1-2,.,CASSQWSYGYTF,TGTGCCAGCAGTCAGTGGTCCTATGGCTACACCTTC
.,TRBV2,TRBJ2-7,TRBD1,CASTPTRTGSAYEQYF,TGTGCCAGCACCCCTACTCGGACAGGGTCCGCCTACGAGCAGTACTTC
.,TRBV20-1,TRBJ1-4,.,CSARDRGVSEKLFF,TGCAGTGCTAGAGATCGGGGGGTTTCGGAAAAACTGTTTTTT
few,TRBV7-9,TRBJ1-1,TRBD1,CASRAGGTEAFF,TGTGCCAGCAGAGCAGGGGGCACTGAAGCTTTCTTT
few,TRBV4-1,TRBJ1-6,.,CASSQARLSPLHF,TGCGCCAGCAGCCAAGCAAGGTTATCACCCCTCCACTTT